These 4 T cell receptor beta chains originate from one sample sequenced in a study of T cell responses to AZD1222 COVID-19 vaccine. Using immunoSEQ multiplex PCR, the repertoire was profiled, and TCRdb retains in-frame clones only, with some absent. This table holds 130,000 to 150,000 clones, about nine tenths found once. Sequencing used peripheral blood, obtained 28 days after the second AZD1222 dose. Every receptor here comes from an adult who received the AZD1222 COVID-19 vaccine.

The genes are TRBV6-5 and TRBJ2-3; a weak D match, TRBD2 (7 bases). The CDR3 has 14 amino acids. V was shortened by 0 bases and J by 5 bases, with 9 bases between the two germline ends. Germline CDR1 reads MNHEY; CDR2 reads SVGAGI. The CDR3 protein is CASSYSGGVDTQYF. CDR3 nucleotide sequence: TGTGCCAGCAGTTACTCAGGGGGGGTAGATACGCAGTATTTT.

The chain combines TRBV4-1 with TRBJ1-4; unclear D gene. Germline CDR1 reads MGHRA; CDR2 reads YSYEKL. The ends were cut back, 6 bases at V and 0 bases at J, with 11 bases in the middle. This CDR3 comprises 15 residues. This chain's CDR3 is CASRSTTTTNEKLFF. The CDR3 nucleotides are TGCGCCAGCAGGAGTACGACAACAACTAATGAAAAACTGTTTTTT.

This clone was detected once. The genes are TRBV29-1 and TRBJ2-2; D might be TRBD1 (6 bases). This CDR3 has 11 residues. From germline, CDR1 is SQVTM and CDR2 ANQGSEA. Trimming cost V 7 bases and J 5 bases, with 8 bases left between them. In DNA, the CDR3 is TGCAGCGCGGGGACAACCGGGGAGCTGTTTTTT. This encodes CSAGTTGELFF.

This clone was found a few times. The gene calls are TRBV7-9 and TRBJ2-2; 7 bases line up with TRBD1. The germline V gene has CDR1 SEHNR and CDR2 FQNEAQ (reference sequence). The CDR3 has 14 residues. Unmatched junction bases numbered 9, after V lost 5 bases and J lost 9 bases. Here the CDR3 DNA reads TGTGCCAGCAGCCCCGACAGGGTGGCCCGGGAGCTGTTTTTT. Amino acids: CASSPDRVARELFF.